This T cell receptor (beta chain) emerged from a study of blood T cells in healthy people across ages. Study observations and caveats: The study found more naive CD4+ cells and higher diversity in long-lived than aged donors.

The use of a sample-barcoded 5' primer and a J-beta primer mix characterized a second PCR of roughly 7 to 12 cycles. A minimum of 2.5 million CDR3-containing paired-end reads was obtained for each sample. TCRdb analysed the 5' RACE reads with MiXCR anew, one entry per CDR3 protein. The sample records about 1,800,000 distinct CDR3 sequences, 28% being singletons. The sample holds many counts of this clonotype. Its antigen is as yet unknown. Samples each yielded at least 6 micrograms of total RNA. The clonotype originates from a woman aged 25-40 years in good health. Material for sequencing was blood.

CDR3 protein: CSVDWGGYTF. DNA for the CDR3: TGCAGCGTTGATTGGGGTGGCTACACCTTC. V usage is TRBV29-1 and J usage is TRBJ1-2; no reliable D call. The CDR3 is 10 residues long. Germline CDR1 is SQVTM and CDR2 is ANQGSEA. V lost 3 bases, J lost 7 bases, and 6 bases lay in between.